A single T cell receptor (beta chain) is shown here with its context. This sample was taken from a study of T cell responses to AZD1222 COVID-19 vaccine. TCRdb's copy holds only in-frame clones and misses some; the assay was immunoSEQ multiplex PCR. The sample lists about 100,000 clones, roughly 84% occurring once. This receptor was obtained from an adult in good health. The specimen comprised peripheral blood, sampled on day 0 of AZD1222 vaccination.

The DNA for the CDR3 is TGTGCCAGCTCTTACAACAGGGGAGCAGGACAGCCCCAGCATTTT. The encoded protein is CASSYNRGAGQPQHF. V gene TRBV18 combines with J gene TRBJ1-5, with 7 positions matching TRBD1. In germline, CDR1 is KGHSH, CDR2 LQKENI. V trimming: 6 bases; J trimming: 7 bases; junction bases outside the gene matches: 12. This CDR3 spans 15 amino acids. Drawing the rest from reference TRBV18 and TRBJ1-5, the complete variable domain is NAGVMQNPRHLVRRRGQEARLRCSPMKGHSHVYWYRQLPEEGLKFMVYLQKENIIDESGMPKERFSAEFPKEGPSILRIQQVVRGDSAAYFCASSYNRGAGQPQHFGDGTRLSIL.